The clone carrying this TCR beta chain was detected ten times or more. This sample is part of a study of blood T cell repertoires in COVID-19. Assay: immunoSEQ multiplex PCR; the TCRdb copy retains only in-frame clones and omits some. Of tens of thousands of clones in the sample, over 75% were seen once. The trim removed 3 bases at V and 5 bases at J, leaving 1 base unmatched. The CDR3 extends over 14 amino acids. Germline V gene data show CDR1 as SEHNR and CDR2 as FQNEAQ (reference sequence). The clonotype comes from a woman aged 80 or older with active COVID-19. Material for sequencing was peripheral blood. The chain recombines TRBV7-9 with TRBJ2-2; 9 bases line up with TRBD1. The CDR3 DNA reads TGTGCCAGCAGCTTGGACAGGGGAACCGGGGAGCTGTTTTTT. This sequence encodes CASSLDRGTGELFF.